This TCR beta chain was retrieved from a study of shared clonotypes between healthy human individuals. The table came from immunoSEQ multiplex PCR; TCRdb's copy has only in-frame clones and leaves some out. The sample yields around 700,000 clones, 55% to 75% seen once. Trimming took off 3 bases at V and 5 bases at J, with 4 bases between the two ends. The V gene's germline CDR1 is SEHNR and CDR2 FQNEAQ (reference sequence). This CDR3 spans 11 amino acids. This sequence originates from a woman between 25 and 40 years old in good health. The chain combines TRBV7-9 with TRBJ1-2; D remains unclear. Sequencing was performed on memory CD4+ T cells sorted from blood. As for subset: CD45RA-negative fraction. The CDR3 nucleotides are TGTGCCAGCAGCTTTGATTATGGCTACACCTTC. Protein product: CASSFDYGYTF.